This passage covers 29 T cell receptor beta chains from one sample sequenced in a study of control samples from healthy donors and cancer patients. Sequencing used immunoSEQ multiplex PCR; TCRdb keeps in-frame clones, though not all of them. Of around 76,000 clones in the sample, roughly 92% are singletons; the top ten hold more than 5.5%. The sequencing input was blood. The receptors originated from a middle-aged woman in good health.

CDR3 in DNA: TGTGCCATCAGTGAGGGGGACAGCTGGACTCGCGAGAACACTGAAGCTTTCTTT. Residues: CAISEGDSWTRENTEAFF. The chain links TRBV10-3 to TRBJ1-1, with TRBD1 matching 7 bases. Germline V gene lookup returns CDR1 ENHRY and CDR2 SYGVKD. V trimming: 2 bases; J trimming: 1 base; junction bases outside the gene matches: 13. This CDR3 region has 18 residues.

This clone was seen more than once but under ten times. The V call is TRBV10-1, the J call TRBJ2-7; D uncertain. Germline-derived CDR1 and CDR2 are WNHNN and SYGVQD (reference sequence). V was shortened by 3 bases and J by 6 bases, with 9 bases between the two germline ends. The CDR3 loop spans 12 amino acids. The CDR3 nucleotides are TGCGCCAGCAGTGACAGGAGATTCGAGCAGTACTTC. This gives the protein CASSDRRFEQYF.

The chain links TRBV12-3 or TRBV12-4 to TRBJ2-7; unclear D gene. Trimming cost V 2 bases and J 9 bases, with 14 bases left between them. The CDR3 consists of 13 residues. The CDR3 region is CASSLRAPGGQYF. Written as DNA, the CDR3 is TGTGCCAGCAGTTTAAGGGCCCCTGGCGGGCAGTACTTC.

The chain carries TRBV24-1 and TRBJ2-3; no reliable D call. Germline assignment: CDR1 KGHDR and CDR2 SFDVKD. This CDR3 is 14 amino acids long. Trimming removed 0 bases from V and 2 bases from J, with 5 bases in between. The CDR3 nucleotides are TGTGCCACCAGTGATTTGAAAGACACAGATACGCAGTATTTT. As protein: CATSDLKDTDTQYF.

J is TRBJ2-2 and V is TRBV7-8; 8 bases are shared with TRBD1. Germline CDR1 and CDR2: SGHVS and FQNEAQ. V was clipped by 6 bases and J by 1 base; unmatched bases: 7. CDR3 size: 16 residues. The CDR3: CASRRPGTGNTGELFF. As DNA, the CDR3 is TGTGCCAGCAGGCGACCGGGGACAGGGAACACCGGGGAGCTGTTTTTT.

The chain links TRBV7-2 to TRBJ2-2; the D gene could be TRBD1 or TRBD2 (5 bases each). V was trimmed by 1 base and J by 6 bases, leaving 12 bases between them. This CDR3 region has 15 residues. CDR1 SGHTA and CDR2 FQGNSA come from the germline V gene. DNA for the CDR3: TGTGCCAGCAGCTTAGACAGAGAGGGGTCCGGGGAGCTGTTTTTT. Translation gives CASSLDREGSGELFF.

The genes are TRBV11-3 and TRBJ2-1, with 14 bases matching TRBD2. The CDR3 extends over 17 amino acids. J gave up 5 bases and V 1 base, and 4 bases lay outside the gene matches. The germline V gene encodes CDR1 SGHNT and CDR2 YENEEA. The DNA of the CDR3 is TGTGCCAGCAGCTTAGGGGGACTAGCGGGAGTCGACAATGAGCAGTTCTTC. Amino acids: CASSLGGLAGVDNEQFF.

The chain uses TRBV6-6 and TRBJ1-1, with a possible D match to TRBD1 (6 bases). Germline V gene sequence: CDR1 MNHNY, CDR2 SVGAGI (reference sequence). Trimming removed 2 bases from V and 2 bases from J, with 9 bases in between. The CDR3 is 14 amino acids. The CDR3 is CASSYGTLNTEAFF. The CDR3, as DNA: TGTGCCAGCAGTTACGGGACACTTAACACTGAAGCTTTCTTT.

For the CDR3, the DNA is TGCGCCAGCAGCCAAGACTACCACAGAGGAGAGACCCAGTACTTC. This translates into CASSQDYHRGETQYF. This chain links TRBV4-3 with TRBJ2-5; D is uncertain. The CDR3 consists of 15 residues. V was cut by 0 bases and J by 4 bases, with 12 bases left in between. In germline, CDR1 is LGHNA, CDR2 YSLEER.

The genes are TRBV2 and TRBJ2-1; perhaps D is TRBD1 or TRBD2 (10 bases each). The CDR3 runs 18 residues. Germline loops: CDR1 SNHLY, CDR2 FYNNEI. V was shortened by 9 bases and J by 0 bases, with 24 bases between the two germline ends. CDR3 loop: CARRQGAASGSSYNEQFF. The CDR3 coding sequence is TGTGCCAGACGACAGGGGGCGGCTAGCGGGAGCTCCTACAATGAGCAGTTCTTC.

The chain joins TRBV3-1 (or the pseudogene TRBV3-2) to TRBJ2-7, with D perhaps TRBD2 (6 bases). The CDR3 loop spans 13 amino acids. Per germline, CDR1 LGHDT and CDR2 YNNKEL (reference sequence). Trimming stripped 10 bases from V and 1 base from J, with 14 bases between. Here the CDR3 DNA reads TGTGCCACCAGTTTCGGGGGATCCTACGAGCAGTACTTC. Residues: CATSFGGSYEQYF.

The genes are TRBV12-5 and TRBJ2-1; 8 bases are a match to TRBD1. Trimming cost V 6 bases and J 3 bases; bases outside gene matches: 4. CDR1 and CDR2 (germline): LGHNT, FRNRAP. The CDR3 has 14 residues. CDR3 region: CASGTGTGYNEQFF. CDR3 coding DNA: TGTGCTAGTGGGACCGGGACAGGCTACAATGAGCAGTTCTTC.

This clone was detected a few times. V is TRBV7-8 and J is TRBJ2-1, with TRBD2 matching over 12 bases. CDR1 and CDR2 from the germline V gene are SGHVS and FQNEAQ. Germline trimming cut 5 bases from V and 4 bases from J; bases unmatched to any gene: 6. The CDR3 runs 16 residues. The CDR3 loop is CASSAELAGGYNEQFF. The CDR3 nucleotides read TGTGCCAGCAGCGCAGAGCTAGCGGGGGGGTACAATGAGCAGTTCTTC. Complete variable domain (other parts from reference TRBV7-8 and TRBJ2-1): GAGVSQSPRYKVAKRGQDVALRCDPISGHVSLFWYQQALGQGPEFLTYFQNEAQLDKSGLPSDRFFAERPEGSVSTLKIQRTQQEDSAVYLCASSAELAGGYNEQFFGPGTRLTVL.

This clone was detected only a few times. The chain couples TRBV4-3 to TRBJ1-2; D perhaps matches TRBD1 (5 bases). From germline, CDR1 is LGHNA and CDR2 YSLEER. The ends were cut back, 4 bases at V and 6 bases at J, with 18 bases in the middle. The CDR3 contains 15 residues. Written as DNA, the CDR3 is TGCGCCAGCAGCCCGGGGTCAGGGAACAACAATGGCTACACCTTC. It translates to CASSPGSGNNNGYTF.

The chain carries TRBV20-1 and TRBJ2-3; D possibly matches TRBD1 or TRBD2 (6 bases each). The CDR3 length is 16 residues. V was cut by 3 bases and J by 1 base, with 17 bases left in between. Germline V CDR1 and CDR2: DFQATT, SNEGSKA (reference sequence). The CDR3 region is CSASSRGGTRTDTQYF. For the CDR3, the DNA is TGCAGTGCTAGTTCCAGGGGAGGAACCCGCACAGATACGCAGTATTTT.

CDR3 amino acids: CASRLKGTQPQHF. CDR3 DNA sequence: TGTGCCAGCAGGTTGAAAGGGACACAGCCCCAGCATTTT. This sequence joins TRBV12-3 or TRBV12-4 and TRBJ1-5; a possible D gene is TRBD1 (6 bases). The germline V and J ends were trimmed by 6 bases and 7 bases, with 13 bases remaining between them. The CDR3 length is 13 residues.

The chain uses TRBV27 and TRBJ2-3; 9 bases map to TRBD2. Germline V CDR1 and CDR2: MNHEY, SMNVEV (reference sequence). V shed 7 bases and J 4 bases; nucleotides not matched to a gene: 9. The CDR3 sequence is 15 residues long. The CDR3 loop reads CASTIYSGGSDTQYF. In nucleotides, the CDR3 is TGTGCCAGCACTATTTATAGCGGGGGATCAGATACGCAGTATTTT.

The chain couples TRBV5-4 to TRBJ2-7, with 8 bases matching TRBD2. Germline CDR1 is SGHNT and CDR2 is YYREEE (reference sequence). J lost 6 bases, V lost 5 bases, and 7 bases had no gene match. The CDR3 contains 13 residues. The CDR3 bases are TGTGCCAGCAGATCGAGCGGGGGAAGCGAGCAGTACTTC. It codes for CASRSSGGSEQYF. Combining the CDR3 with reference TRBV5-4 and TRBJ2-7 gives the whole variable domain ETGVTQSPTHLIKTRGQQVTLRCSSQSGHNTVSWYQQALGQGPQFIFQYYREEENGRGNFPPRFSGLQFPNYSSELNVNALELDDSALYLCASRSSGGSEQYFGPGTRLTVT.

Concerning this clone itself: The same CDR3 can be traced to other DNA sequences in this sample. In DNA form, the CDR3 reads TGTGCCAGCAGCTTCGGGGGCACTGAAGCTTTCTTT. Its protein product is CASSFGGTEAFF. The V gene is TRBV5-6, the J gene TRBJ1-1; tentatively, D is TRBD1 (5 bases). V shed 2 bases and J shed 4 bases, with 6 bases lying between them. The CDR3 has 12 amino acids. The germline gives CDR1 SGHDT, CDR2 YYEEEE.

This chain connects TRBV7-8 to TRBJ1-3, with D uncertain. The CDR3 has 16 amino acids. Trimming cost V 0 bases and J 0 bases, with 9 bases left between them. Germline values: CDR1 SGHVS, CDR2 FQNEAQ. The CDR3 coding sequence is TGTGCCAGCAGCTTAGCATGGGCAAACTCTGGAAACACCATATATTTT. Encoded protein: CASSLAWANSGNTIYF.

The chain employs TRBV6-5 and TRBJ2-1; 13 bases map to TRBD2. In germline, CDR1 is MNHEY, CDR2 SVGAGI. Unmatched junction bases numbered 4, after V lost 6 bases and J lost 8 bases. CDR3 size: 14 residues. The CDR3 sequence: CASRGLAGFDEQFF. The DNA for the CDR3 is TGTGCCAGCAGGGGACTAGCGGGATTCGATGAGCAGTTCTTC.

A few counts support this clone. The chain joins TRBV5-4 to TRBJ1-3, with D unclear. V lost 4 bases to trimming and J lost 4 bases, with 15 bases between them. The germline CDR1 and CDR2 sequences are SGHNT and YYREEE (reference sequence). The CDR3 sequence is 15 residues long. CDR3 DNA sequence: TGTGCCAGCAGCCCCCGCCCGGGGTCAGGAAACACCATATATTTT. Translated: CASSPRPGSGNTIYF.

CDR3 nucleotide sequence: TGCGCCAGCAGCTTACGGCTAGCGGGAGGGAGCTCCTACGAGCAGTACTTC. The encoded protein is CASSLRLAGGSSYEQYF. The chain has TRBV5-1 and TRBJ2-7, with TRBD2 matching 12 bases. V lost 2 bases to trimming and J lost 0 bases; unmatched junction nucleotides: 6. Germline CDR1 reads SGHRS; CDR2 reads YFSETQ. The CDR3 is 17 residues long.

The chain has TRBV9 and TRBJ2-3; D call uncertain. This CDR3 spans 15 amino acids. The V end lost 0 bases, the J end lost 0 bases, and 8 bases lay between the germline ends. CDR1 and CDR2 from the germline V gene are SGDLS and YYNGEE. The CDR3 protein is CASSVDGRSTDTQYF. The CDR3 bases are TGTGCCAGCAGCGTAGACGGCAGAAGCACAGATACGCAGTATTTT.

CDR3 bases: TGTGCCAGCAACACTGACAAAGGGGAATTGTGCACTGAAGCTTTCTTT. Protein sequence: CASNTDKGELCTEAFF. This chain uses TRBV21-1 with TRBJ1-1; the listed D gene, TRBD1, was not tested against the DNA. TRBV21-1 represents a pseudogene. The CDR3 sequence is 16 residues long.

The chain couples TRBV12-3 or TRBV12-4 to TRBJ1-1, with D unresolved. The length of the CDR3 is 13 residues. V was clipped by 6 bases and J by 5 bases, with 13 bases between them. CDR3 sequence (DNA): TGTGCCAGCAGCCTCGTGGTGGGTACTGAAGCTTTCTTT. This translates into CASSLVVGTEAFF.

CDR3 residues: CASSPPGHTPQHF. CDR3 sequence (DNA): TGTGCCAGCTCACCTCCAGGTCATACTCCCCAGCATTTT. The chain is built from TRBV18 and TRBJ1-5; D is undetermined. The V end lost 3 bases, the J end lost 10 bases, and 13 bases lay between the germline ends. This CDR3 comprises 13 residues. In germline, CDR1 is KGHSH, CDR2 LQKENI.

This rearrangement joins TRBV30 to TRBJ1-5; D not certain. Germline CDR1 is GTSNPN and CDR2 is SVGIG (reference sequence). V was shortened by 1 base and J by 3 bases, with 7 bases between the two germline ends. The CDR3 is 13 amino acids. CDR3 amino acids: CAWSDQINQPQHF. CDR3 nucleotide sequence: TGTGCCTGGAGTGATCAGATCAATCAGCCCCAGCATTTT.

The table lists this clone with a count of one. The gene calls are TRBV19 and TRBJ1-1, with D hard to call. CDR3 length: 14 residues. The ends were cut back, 2 bases at V and 1 base at J, with 8 bases in the middle. Per germline, CDR1 LNHDA and CDR2 SQIVND (reference sequence). CDR3 sequence reads: CASSINSENTEAFF. The DNA of the CDR3 is TGTGCCAGTAGTATAAACAGTGAGAACACTGAAGCTTTCTTT. The full variable domain, with the rest looked up from reference TRBV19 and TRBJ1-1, is DGGITQSPKYLFRKEGQNVTLSCEQNLNHDAMYWYRQDPGQGLRLIYYSQIVNDFQKGDIAEGYSVSREKKESFPLTVTSAQKNPTAFYLCASSINSENTEAFFGQGTRLTVV.